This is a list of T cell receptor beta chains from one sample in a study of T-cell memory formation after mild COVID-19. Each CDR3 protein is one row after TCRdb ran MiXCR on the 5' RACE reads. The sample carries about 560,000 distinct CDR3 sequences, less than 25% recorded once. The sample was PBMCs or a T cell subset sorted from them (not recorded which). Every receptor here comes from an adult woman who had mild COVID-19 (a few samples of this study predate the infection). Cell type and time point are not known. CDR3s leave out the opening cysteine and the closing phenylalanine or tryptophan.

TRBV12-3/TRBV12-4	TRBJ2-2	ASGGINTGELF
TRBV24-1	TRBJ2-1	ATSDPGTSVYNEQF
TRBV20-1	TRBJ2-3	SARLASTDTQY
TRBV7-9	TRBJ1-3	ASSPPGVLTGNTIY
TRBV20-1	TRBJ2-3	SAPAAGGSTDTQY
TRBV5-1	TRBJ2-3	ASSLAGRGTDTQY
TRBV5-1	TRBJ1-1	ASSFTSGGSNTEAF
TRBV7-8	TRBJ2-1	ASSFVSSGGHEQF
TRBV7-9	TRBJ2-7	ASSLALAGAGEQY
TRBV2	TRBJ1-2	ASKAGQGNYGYT
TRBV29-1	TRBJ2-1	SVEGAGWGLKV
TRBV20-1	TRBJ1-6	SASFSQGSLNSPLH
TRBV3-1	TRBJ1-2	ASSRGRFYGYT